Listed below are T cell receptor delta chains from one sample, sequenced in a study of delta chains in infants with herpesvirus infections. TCRdb re-analyzed the RT-PCR reads via CATT. The table includes around 380 delta-chain clones, approximately 8% detected once. The specimen comprised peripheral blood, sampled at time point 2 of longitudinal follow-up. The receptors stem from a human donor who was a Ugandan infant, either HIV-exposed or HIV-unexposed (not recorded which). Both conserved end residues are part of each CDR3. D genes are given only for firm matches. A row's size may be missing; if present it is once, few, many or a size class.

J	size	V	D	CDR3	DNA
TRDJ1	NA	TRAV23/DV6	NA	CAVDLRPGKAPNPFRRLIEGSNDKLIF	TGTGCCGTGGATCTGCGGCCCGGGAAAGCTCCGAACCCTTTCCGCCGACTGATAGAAGGTAGCAACGATAAACTCATCTTT
TRDJ1	large	TRDV1	NA	CALGDFYVDGLYTDKLIF	TGTGCTCTTGGGGACTTTTACGTTGATGGACTATACACCGATAAACTCATCTTT
TRDJ1	large	TRDV1	TRDD3	CALGGPWGKAYTDKLIF	TGTGCTCTTGGAGGGCCCTGGGGGAAAGCTTACACCGATAAACTCATCTTT
TRDJ2	hyperexpanded	TRDV3	NA	CAYVTDRATAQLFF	TGTGCCTACGTCACGGATCGAGCGACAGCACAACTCTTCTTT
TRDJ1	large	TRDV1	NA	CALGVVYTDKLIF	TGTGCTCTTGGGGTAGTATACACCGATAAACTCATCTTT
TRDJ1	NA	TRAV29/DV5	NA	CSVLLCSKRTGGTHTDKLIF	NA
TRDJ1	large	TRDV1	NA	CALGELGHPTFRVSKSYTDKLIF	TGTGCTCTTGGGGAACTAGGACATCCTACGTTCCGGGTTTCCAAATCGTACACCGATAAACTCATCTTT
TRDJ1	few	TRDV1	NA	CALGGGFSYKLIF	TGTGCTCTTGGTGGGGGTTTTTCATATAAACTCATCTTT
TRDJ1	NA	TRDV1	NA	CALGERGNLGLSIITDKLIF	TGTGCTCTTGGGGAAAGGGGGAATTTGGGCCTTTCTATAATCACCGATAAACTCATCTTT
TRDJ1	large	TRDV1	TRDD2	CALGELPFLRGAFSTDKLIF	TGTGCTCTTGGGGAACTTCCCTTCCTACGTGGGGCCTTTTCCACCGATAAACTCATCTTT
TRDJ1	large	TRDV1	TRDD3	CALGERDRASLPFTGGFTDKLIF	TGTGCTCTTGGGGAACGAGATAGAGCTAGTTTACCTTTTACTGGGGGATTTACCGATAAACTCATCTTT
TRDJ1	large	TRDV1	TRDD3	CALGEPFYFLPFRTGGYWGDKLIF	TGTGCTCTTGGGGAACCGTTTTACTTCCTACCCTTTCGTACTGGGGGATACTGGGGCGATAAACTCATCTTT
TRDJ1	NA	TRDV1	TRDD3	CALGLTGGRSWGIRKYTDKLIF	TGTGCTCTTGGGCTCACCGGGGGGCGGAGCTGGGGGATACGTAAGTACACCGATAAACTCATCTTT
TRDJ1	medium-sized	TRDV1	TRDD3	CALGDRLLLSTGGYRRDKLIF	TGTGCTCTTGGGGACCGCCTTCTCCTCTCTACTGGGGGATACAGGAGGGATAAACTCATCTTT
TRDJ1	NA	TRDV1	TRDD3	CALGELSLPTSTDWGITRVRFPDKLIF	TGTGCTCTTGGGGAACTAAGTCTTCCTACTTCGACCGACTGGGGGATAACTAGAGTCAGGTTCCCCGATAAACTCATCTTT
TRDJ1	large	TRDV1	TRDD3	CALGSYSRQAGTGGYTDKLIF	TGTGCTCTTGGGTCATATTCCCGCCAAGCGGGTACTGGGGGATACACCGATAAACTCATCTTT
TRDJ1	large	TRDV1	NA	CALGELHSVLGLEDTDKLIF	TGTGCTCTTGGGGAACTACATTCGGTACTGGGTTTAGAGGACACCGATAAACTCATCTTT
TRDJ1	medium-sized	TRDV1	NA	CALGEPSSRPAIRPSLYTDKLIF	TGTGCTCTTGGGGAACCTTCCTCTCGTCCGGCGATCCGACCTTCTCTGTACACCGATAAACTCATCTTT
TRDJ2	large	TRDV1	NA	CALGEPQGNGPGENTAQLFF	TGTGCTCTTGGGGAACCCCAGGGGAATGGACCAGGGGAGAATACAGCACAACTCTTCTTT
TRDJ1	large	TRDV1	TRDD3	CALGAPGVLGAHTDKLIF	TGTGCTCTTGGGGCCCCGGGGGTACTGGGGGCTCACACCGATAAACTCATCTTT
TRDJ1	medium-sized	TRDV1	TRDD3	CALGELCGSPLGDTRRGYKLIF	TGTGCTCTTGGGGAACTGTGTGGAAGTCCCCTGGGGGATACGCGAAGGGGCTATAAACTCATCTTT
TRDJ1	hyperexpanded	TRAV38-2/DV8	NA	CAYRGDGLRRGSFPDKLIF	TGTGCTTATCGAGGGGACGGTCTCCGGAGGGGATCTTTTCCCGATAAACTCATCTTT
TRDJ1	large	TRDV2	NA	CACDTLEARGFTDKLIF	TGTGCCTGTGACACCTTGGAGGCCAGGGGATTCACCGATAAACTCATCTTT
TRDJ1	large	TRDV1	TRDD3	CALGENRGAVGDPTDKLIF	TGTGCTCTTGGGGAAAACCGGGGGGCTGTGGGGGACCCAACCGATAAACTCATCTTT
TRDJ1	hyperexpanded	TRAV23/DV6	TRDD3	CAVDTYLPCTPQVLGDTSYTDKLIF	TGTGCCGTGGACACCTACCTACCTTGCACTCCCCAAGTACTGGGGGATACGTCGTACACCGATAAACTCATCTTT
TRDJ1	large	TRDV1	TRDD3	CALGESSHGGYDFTDKLIF	TGTGCTCTTGGGGAAAGCTCGCATGGGGGATACGACTTCACCGATAAACTCATCTTT
TRDJ1	large	TRDV1	NA	CALGEPGSPEPDKLIF	TGTGCTCTTGGGGAACCGGGCTCCCCGGAACCCGATAAACTCATCTTT
TRDJ1	NA	TRAV38-2/DV8	TRDD3	CAYRRRPKVLSYWGVNTDKLIF	TGTGCTTATAGAAGGCGTCCTAAGGTTTTATCGTACTGGGGGGTTAACACCGATAAACTCATCTTT
TRDJ3	large	TRDV1	TRDD3	CALGELDDWGTFSWDTRQMFF	TGTGCTCTTGGGGAACTGGACGATTGGGGGACCTTCTCCTGGGACACCCGACAGATGTTTTTC
TRDJ1	large	TRDV1	TRDD3	CALGELFPTTGGYTDKLIF	TGTGCTCTTGGGGAACTTTTTCCTACTACTGGGGGATACACCGATAAACTCATCTTT
TRDJ2	large	TRDV1	TRDD3	CALGEWGTLTAQLFF	TGTGCTCTTGGGGAGTGGGGGACCTTGACAGCACAACTCTTCTTT
TRDJ1	medium-sized	TRDV1	NA	CALGEPTLPTLEGDTPYTDKLIF	TGTGCTCTTGGGGAACCGACACTTCCTACGTTAGAAGGGGATACTCCCTACACCGATAAACTCATCTTT
TRDJ2	large	TRDV2	TRDD3	CACDILGDTSLTAQLFF	TGTGCCTGTGATATACTGGGGGATACCTCGCTGACAGCACAACTCTTCTTT
TRDJ1	large	TRDV1	TRDD2	CALGELPKHIPTGRGGLTDKLIF	TGTGCTCTTGGGGAACTACCCAAACACATTCCTACGGGCCGTGGTGGGTTGACCGATAAACTCATCTTT
TRDJ1	medium-sized	TRDV1	TRDD3	CALGGRDWGIRTDKLIF	TGTGCTCTTGGGGGGCGGGACTGGGGGATACGGACCGATAAACTCATCTTT
TRDJ1	large	TRDV1	TRDD3	CALGELTLPSYWGIARAADKLIF	TGTGCTCTTGGGGAACTCACGCTACCCTCTTACTGGGGGATAGCCAGGGCCGCCGATAAACTCATCTTT
TRDJ1	large	TRDV1	NA	CALGENLVITDKLIF	TGTGCTCTTGGGGAAAACTTGGTAATCACCGATAAACTCATCTTT
TRDJ1	large	TRDV2	NA	CACDTVSRGNYTDKLIF	TGTGCCTGTGACACCGTGTCGCGGGGTAATTACACCGATAAACTCATCTTT
TRDJ2	hyperexpanded	TRDV2	TRDD3	CACDTLGDTLTAQLFF	TGTGCCTGTGACACACTGGGGGATACTTTGACAGCACAACTCTTCTTT
TRDJ1	medium-sized	TRDV2	TRDD3	CACDPIRKRVLGVPELYTDKLIF	TGTGCCTGTGACCCGATTCGGAAACGCGTACTGGGGGTCCCTGAATTGTACACCGATAAACTCATCTTT
TRDJ2	hyperexpanded	TRDV2	TRDD3	CACDPLLGDKKGQLFF	TGTGCCTGTGACCCGTTACTGGGGGATAAAAAAGGACAACTCTTCTTT
TRDJ1	large	TRDV1	NA	CALGEGPHFPSPRTYTDKLIF	TGTGCTCTTGGGGAGGGCCCCCACTTCCCGTCCCCCCGGACGTACACCGATAAACTCATCTTT
TRDJ1	large	TRDV1	TRDD3	CALGELRWGIPTGKLIF	TGTGCTCTTGGGGAACTAAGGTGGGGGATCCCTACCGGTAAACTCATCTTT
TRDJ1	large	TRDV1	TRDD3	CALGEGSGVFLYWGMNKLIF	TGTGCTCTTGGGGAAGGGTCCGGCGTCTTCCTTTACTGGGGGATGAATAAACTCATCTTT
TRDJ1	large	TRAV38-2/DV8	TRDD3	CAYRPRWGIKFYDKLIF	TGTGCTTATCGCCCTCGCTGGGGGATAAAGTTTTACGATAAACTCATCTTT
TRDJ1	few	TRDV1	TRDD3	CALGELARTGGWGTDKLIF	TGTGCTCTTGGGGAACTTGCCCGTACTGGGGGATGGGGAACCGATAAACTCATCTTT
TRDJ1	large	TRDV1	TRDD3	CALGERDLGVPRPALLGDKLIF	TGTGCTCTTGGGGAACGAGATTTGGGGGTTCCTCGCCCCGCACTACTGGGGGATAAACTCATCTTT